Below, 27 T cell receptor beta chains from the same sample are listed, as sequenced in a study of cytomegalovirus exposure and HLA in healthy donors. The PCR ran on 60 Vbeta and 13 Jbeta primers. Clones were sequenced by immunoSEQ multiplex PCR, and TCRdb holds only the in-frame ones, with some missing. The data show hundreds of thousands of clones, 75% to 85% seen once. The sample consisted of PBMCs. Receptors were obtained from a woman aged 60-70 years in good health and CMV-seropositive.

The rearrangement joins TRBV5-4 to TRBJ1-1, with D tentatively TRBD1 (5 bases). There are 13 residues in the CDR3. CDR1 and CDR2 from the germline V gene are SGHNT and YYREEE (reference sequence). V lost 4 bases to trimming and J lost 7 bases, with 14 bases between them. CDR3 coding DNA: TGTGCCAGCAGCGTTACCCAGGGCCTTGAAGCTTTCTTT. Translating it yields CASSVTQGLEAFF.

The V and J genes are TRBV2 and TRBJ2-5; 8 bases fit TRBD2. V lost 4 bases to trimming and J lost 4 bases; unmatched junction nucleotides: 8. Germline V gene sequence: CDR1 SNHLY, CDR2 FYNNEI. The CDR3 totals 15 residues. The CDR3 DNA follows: TGTGCCAGCAGTGTAGGTTCCGGGGGGGGAGAGACCCAGTACTTC. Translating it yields CASSVGSGGGETQYF.

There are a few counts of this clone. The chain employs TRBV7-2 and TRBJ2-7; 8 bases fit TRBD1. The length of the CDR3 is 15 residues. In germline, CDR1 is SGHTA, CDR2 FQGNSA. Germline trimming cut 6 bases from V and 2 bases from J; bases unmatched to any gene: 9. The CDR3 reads CASSITPGQAYEQYF. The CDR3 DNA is TGTGCCAGCAGTATTACTCCGGGACAGGCCTACGAGCAGTACTTC.

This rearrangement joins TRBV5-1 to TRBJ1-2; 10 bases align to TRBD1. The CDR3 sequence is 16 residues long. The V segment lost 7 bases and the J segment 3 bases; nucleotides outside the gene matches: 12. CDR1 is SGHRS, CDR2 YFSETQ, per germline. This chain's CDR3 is CASARGDRGVDYGYTF. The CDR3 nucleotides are TGCGCCAGCGCCCGGGGGGACAGGGGAGTTGACTATGGCTACACCTTC.

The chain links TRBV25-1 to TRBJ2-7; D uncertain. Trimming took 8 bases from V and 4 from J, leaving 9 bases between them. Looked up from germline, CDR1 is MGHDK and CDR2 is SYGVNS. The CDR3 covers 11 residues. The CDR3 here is CASGLTYEQYF. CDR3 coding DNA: TGTGCCAGCGGGCTTACGTACGAGCAGTACTTC.

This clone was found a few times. The CDR3 protein is CASSIERAGREQYF. Here the CDR3 DNA reads TGTGCCAGTAGTATCGAGAGGGCCGGGAGGGAGCAGTACTTC. This chain connects TRBV19 to TRBJ2-5, with 8 bases fitting TRBD2. This CDR3 is built from 14 residues. The V and J ends lost 3 bases and 11 bases, in that order; junction bases with no gene match: 11. Germline V gives CDR1 LNHDA, CDR2 SQIVND (reference sequence). Complete variable domain (other parts from reference TRBV19 and TRBJ2-5): DGGITQSPKYLFRKEGQNVTLSCEQNLNHDAMYWYRQDPGQGLRLIYYSQIVNDFQKGDIAEGYSVSREKKESFPLTVTSAQKNPTAFYLCASSIERAGREQYFGPGTRLLVL.

CDR3 bases: TGTGCCAGCAGCTTAGCGAGGGGTCCCACTAGCGGGGCCGATACGCAGTATTTT. Its translation: CASSLARGPTSGADTQYF. The J gene is TRBJ2-3, the V gene TRBV11-1; 10 bases fit TRBD2. Trimming at V came to 0 bases and at J to 6 bases, leaving 12 bases not matched to a gene. Germline V CDR1 and CDR2: SGHAT, FQDESV (reference sequence). CDR3 length equals 18 residues.

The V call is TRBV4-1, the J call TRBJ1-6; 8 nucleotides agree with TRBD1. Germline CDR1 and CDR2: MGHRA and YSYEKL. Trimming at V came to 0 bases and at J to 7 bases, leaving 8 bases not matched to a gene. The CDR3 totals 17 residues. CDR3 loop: CASSQDGQGAPNSPLHF. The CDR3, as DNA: TGCGCCAGCAGCCAAGACGGGCAGGGGGCGCCGAATTCACCCCTCCACTTT.

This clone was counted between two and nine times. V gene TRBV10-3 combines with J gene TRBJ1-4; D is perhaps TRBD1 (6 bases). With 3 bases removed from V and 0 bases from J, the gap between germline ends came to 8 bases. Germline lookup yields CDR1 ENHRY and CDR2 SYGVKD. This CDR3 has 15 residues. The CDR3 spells CAISERQATNEKLFF. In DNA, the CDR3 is TGTGCCATCAGTGAACGACAGGCAACTAATGAAAAACTGTTTTTT.

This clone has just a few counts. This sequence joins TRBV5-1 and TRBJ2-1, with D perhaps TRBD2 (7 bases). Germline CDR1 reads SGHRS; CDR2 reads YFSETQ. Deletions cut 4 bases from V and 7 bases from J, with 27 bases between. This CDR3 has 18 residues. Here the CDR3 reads CASSLRLFVAGATNEQFF. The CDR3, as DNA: TGCGCCAGCAGCCTTCGACTATTCGTCGCGGGGGCCACTAATGAGCAGTTCTTC.

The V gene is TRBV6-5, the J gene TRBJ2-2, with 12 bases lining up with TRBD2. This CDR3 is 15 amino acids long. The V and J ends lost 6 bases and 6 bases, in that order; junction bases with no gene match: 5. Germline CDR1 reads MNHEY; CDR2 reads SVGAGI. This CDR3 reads CASRRASGRAGELFF. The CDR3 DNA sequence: TGTGCCAGCAGACGAGCTAGCGGGAGGGCCGGGGAGCTGTTTTTT.

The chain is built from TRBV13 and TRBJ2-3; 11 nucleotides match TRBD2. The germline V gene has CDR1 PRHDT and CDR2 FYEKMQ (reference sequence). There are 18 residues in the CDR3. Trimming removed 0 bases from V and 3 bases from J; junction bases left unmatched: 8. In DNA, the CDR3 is TGTGCCAGCAGCTTAGGCCAAGGTAGCGGGAGGGCAACAGATACGCAGTATTTT. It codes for CASSLGQGSGRATDTQYF.

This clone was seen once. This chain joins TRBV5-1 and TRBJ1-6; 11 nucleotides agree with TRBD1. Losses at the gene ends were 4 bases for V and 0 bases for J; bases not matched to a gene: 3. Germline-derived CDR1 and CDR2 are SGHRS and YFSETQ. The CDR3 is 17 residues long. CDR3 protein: CASSRGTGGSYNSPLHF. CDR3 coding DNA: TGCGCCAGCAGCAGAGGGACAGGGGGCTCCTATAATTCACCCCTCCACTTT.

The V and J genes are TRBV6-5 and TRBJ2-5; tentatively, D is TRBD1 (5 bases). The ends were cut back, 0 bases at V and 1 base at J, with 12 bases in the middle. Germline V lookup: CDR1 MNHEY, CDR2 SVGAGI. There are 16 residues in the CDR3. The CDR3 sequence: CASSYSIRQGQETQYF. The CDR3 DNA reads TGTGCCAGCAGTTACTCGATTAGGCAGGGCCAAGAGACCCAGTACTTC.

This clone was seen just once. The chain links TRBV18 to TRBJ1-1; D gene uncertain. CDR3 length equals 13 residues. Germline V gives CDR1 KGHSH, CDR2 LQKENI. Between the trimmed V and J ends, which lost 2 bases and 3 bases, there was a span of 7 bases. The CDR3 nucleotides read TGTGCCAGCTCACCAAGTGGGCACACTGAAGCTTTCTTT. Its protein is CASSPSGHTEAFF.

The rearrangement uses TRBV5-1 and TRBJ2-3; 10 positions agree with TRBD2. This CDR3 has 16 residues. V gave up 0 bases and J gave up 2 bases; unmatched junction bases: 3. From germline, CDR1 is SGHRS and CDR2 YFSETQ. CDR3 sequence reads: CASSLVSGGNTDTQYF. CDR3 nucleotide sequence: TGCGCCAGCAGCTTGGTTAGCGGGGGGAACACAGATACGCAGTATTTT. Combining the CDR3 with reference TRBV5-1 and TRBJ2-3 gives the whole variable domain KAGVTQTPRYLIKTRGQQVTLSCSPISGHRSVSWYQQTPGQGLQFLFEYFSETQRNKGNFPGRFSGRQFSNSRSEMNVSTLELGDSALYLCASSLVSGGNTDTQYFGPGTRLTVL.

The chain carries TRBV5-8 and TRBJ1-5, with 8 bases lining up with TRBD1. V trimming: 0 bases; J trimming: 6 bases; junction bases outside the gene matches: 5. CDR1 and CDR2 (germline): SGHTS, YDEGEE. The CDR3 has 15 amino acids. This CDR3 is CASSLETGASQPQHF. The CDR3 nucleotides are TGTGCCAGCAGCTTGGAGACAGGGGCCAGTCAGCCCCAGCATTTT.

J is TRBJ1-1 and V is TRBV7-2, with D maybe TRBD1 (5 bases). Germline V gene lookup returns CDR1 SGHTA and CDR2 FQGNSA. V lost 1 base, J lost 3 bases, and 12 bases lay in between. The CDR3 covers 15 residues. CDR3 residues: CASSLEGLPHTEAFF. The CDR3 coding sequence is TGTGCCAGCAGCTTAGAGGGGCTACCCCACACTGAAGCTTTCTTT.

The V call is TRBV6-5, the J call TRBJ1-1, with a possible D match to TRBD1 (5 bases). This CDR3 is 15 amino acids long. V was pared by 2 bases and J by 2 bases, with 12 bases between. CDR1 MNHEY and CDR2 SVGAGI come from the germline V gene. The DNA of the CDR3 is TGTGCCAGCAGTTACGGGGCCCAAATTAACACTGAAGCTTTCTTT. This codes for CASSYGAQINTEAFF.

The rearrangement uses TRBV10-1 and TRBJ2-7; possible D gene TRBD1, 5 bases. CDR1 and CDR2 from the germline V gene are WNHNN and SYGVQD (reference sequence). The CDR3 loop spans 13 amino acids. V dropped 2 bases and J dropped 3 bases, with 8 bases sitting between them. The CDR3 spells CASSEGQGYEQYF. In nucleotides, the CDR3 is TGCGCCAGCAGTGAGGGTCAGGGCTACGAGCAGTACTTC.

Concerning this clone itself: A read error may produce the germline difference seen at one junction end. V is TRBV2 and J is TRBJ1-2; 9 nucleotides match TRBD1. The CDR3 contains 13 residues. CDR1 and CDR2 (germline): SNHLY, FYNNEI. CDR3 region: CASTEQGAGGYTF. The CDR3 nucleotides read TGTGCCAGCACTGAACAGGGGGCGGGTGGCTACACCTTC.

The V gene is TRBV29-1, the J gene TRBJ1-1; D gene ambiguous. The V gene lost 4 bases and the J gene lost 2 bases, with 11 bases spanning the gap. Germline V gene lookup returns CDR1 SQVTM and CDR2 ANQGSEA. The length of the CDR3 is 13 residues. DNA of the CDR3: TGCAGCGTTGGGGCAGATCTTAACACTGAAGCTTTCTTT. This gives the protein CSVGADLNTEAFF.

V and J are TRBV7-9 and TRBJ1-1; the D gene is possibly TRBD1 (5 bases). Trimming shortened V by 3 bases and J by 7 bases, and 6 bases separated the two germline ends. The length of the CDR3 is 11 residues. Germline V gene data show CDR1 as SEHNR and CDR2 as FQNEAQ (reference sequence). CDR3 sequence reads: CASSFQGEAFF. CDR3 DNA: TGTGCCAGCAGCTTCCAGGGTGAAGCTTTCTTT.

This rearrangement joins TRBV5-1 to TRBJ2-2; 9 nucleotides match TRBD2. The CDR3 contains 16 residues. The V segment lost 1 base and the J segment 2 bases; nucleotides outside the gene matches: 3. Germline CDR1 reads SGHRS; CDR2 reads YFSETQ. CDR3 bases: TGCGCCAGCAGCTTGCGACTAGCGGCTAACACCGGGGAGCTGTTTTTT. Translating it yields CASSLRLAANTGELFF.

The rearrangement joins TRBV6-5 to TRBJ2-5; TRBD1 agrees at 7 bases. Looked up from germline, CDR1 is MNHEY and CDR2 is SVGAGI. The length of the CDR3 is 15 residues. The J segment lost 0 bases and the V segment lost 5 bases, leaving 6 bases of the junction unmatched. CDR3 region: CASSKGTAHQETQYF. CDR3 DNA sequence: TGTGCCAGCAGTAAGGGGACAGCACACCAAGAGACCCAGTACTTC.

This CDR3 is CASSWGGPAKNIQYF. CDR3 DNA: TGTGCCAGCAGCTGGGGGGGACCAGCCAAAAACATTCAGTACTTC. The chain links TRBV5-4 to TRBJ2-4; 7 bases are a match to TRBD2. The CDR3 sequence is 15 residues long. Germline values: CDR1 SGHNT, CDR2 YYREEE (reference sequence). V gave up 3 bases and J gave up 0 bases; unmatched junction bases: 3.

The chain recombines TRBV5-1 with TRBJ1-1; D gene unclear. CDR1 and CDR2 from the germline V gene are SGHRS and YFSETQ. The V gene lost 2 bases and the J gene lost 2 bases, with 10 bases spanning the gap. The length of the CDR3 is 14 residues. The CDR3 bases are TGCGCCAGCAGCTTAACACCTGAAAACACTGAAGCTTTCTTT. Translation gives CASSLTPENTEAFF.